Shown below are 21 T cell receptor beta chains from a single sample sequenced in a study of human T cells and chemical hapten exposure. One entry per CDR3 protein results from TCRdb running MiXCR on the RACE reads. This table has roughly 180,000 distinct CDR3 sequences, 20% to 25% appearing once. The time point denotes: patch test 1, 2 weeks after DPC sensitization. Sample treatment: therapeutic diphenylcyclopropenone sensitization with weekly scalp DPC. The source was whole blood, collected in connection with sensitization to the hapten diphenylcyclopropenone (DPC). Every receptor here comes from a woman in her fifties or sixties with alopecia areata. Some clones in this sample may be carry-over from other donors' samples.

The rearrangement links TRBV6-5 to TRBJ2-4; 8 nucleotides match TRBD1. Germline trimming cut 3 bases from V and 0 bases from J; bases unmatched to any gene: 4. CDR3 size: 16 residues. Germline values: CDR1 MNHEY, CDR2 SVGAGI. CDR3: CASSYAQGVAKNIQYF. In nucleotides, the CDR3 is TGTGCCAGCAGTTATGCACAGGGGGTAGCCAAAAACATTCAGTACTTC.

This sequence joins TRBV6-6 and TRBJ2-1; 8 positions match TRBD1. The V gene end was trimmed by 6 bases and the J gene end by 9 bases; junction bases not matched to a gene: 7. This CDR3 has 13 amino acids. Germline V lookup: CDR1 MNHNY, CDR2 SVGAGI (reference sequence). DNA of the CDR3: TGTGCCAGCAGAAAGGGACAGGTCGCTGAGCAGTTCTTC. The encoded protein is CASRKGQVAEQFF.

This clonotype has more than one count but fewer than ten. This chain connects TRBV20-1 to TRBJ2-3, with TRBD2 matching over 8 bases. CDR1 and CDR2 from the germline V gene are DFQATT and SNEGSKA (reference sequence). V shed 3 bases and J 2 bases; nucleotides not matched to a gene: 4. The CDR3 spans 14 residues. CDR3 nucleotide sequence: TGCAGTGCTAGTTTAGCGGGAATCACAGATACGCAGTATTTT. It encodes CSASLAGITDTQYF.

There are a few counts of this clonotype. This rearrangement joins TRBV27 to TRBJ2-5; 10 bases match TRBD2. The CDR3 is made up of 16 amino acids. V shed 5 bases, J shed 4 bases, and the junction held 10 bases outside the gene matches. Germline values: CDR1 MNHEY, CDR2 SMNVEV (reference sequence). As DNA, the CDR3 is TGTGCCAGCAGTATCGGAGTAGCGGGAGGCGTAGAGACCCAGTACTTC. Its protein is CASSIGVAGGVETQYF.

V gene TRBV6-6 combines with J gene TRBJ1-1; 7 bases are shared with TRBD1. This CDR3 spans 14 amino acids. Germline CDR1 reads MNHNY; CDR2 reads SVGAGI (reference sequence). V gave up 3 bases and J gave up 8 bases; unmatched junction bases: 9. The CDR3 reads CASSYSGTDREAFF. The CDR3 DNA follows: TGTGCCAGCAGTTATTCCGGGACAGATCGCGAAGCTTTCTTT.

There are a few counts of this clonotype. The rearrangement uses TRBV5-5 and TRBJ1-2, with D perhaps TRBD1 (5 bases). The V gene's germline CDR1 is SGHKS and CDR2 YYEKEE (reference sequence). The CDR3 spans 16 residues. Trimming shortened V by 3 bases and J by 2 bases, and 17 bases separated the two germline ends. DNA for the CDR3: TGTGCCAGCAGCTCCGAAGGGTCGGGGACGAACTATGGCTACACCTTC. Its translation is CASSSEGSGTNYGYTF.

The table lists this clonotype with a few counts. For the CDR3, the DNA is TGTGCCAGCTCACCTAATAGCGGAGAGGCCTACAATGAGCAGTTCTTC. Residues: CASSPNSGEAYNEQFF. The rearrangement links TRBV18 to TRBJ2-1; the D gene is possibly TRBD2 (6 bases). Germline V CDR1 and CDR2: KGHSH, LQKENI. V was cut by 3 bases and J by 2 bases, with 14 bases left in between. The CDR3 has 16 residues.

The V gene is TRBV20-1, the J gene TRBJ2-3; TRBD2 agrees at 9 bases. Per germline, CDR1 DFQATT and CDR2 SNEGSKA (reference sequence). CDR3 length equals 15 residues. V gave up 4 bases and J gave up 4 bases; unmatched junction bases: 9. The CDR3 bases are TGCAGTGCTATGTTAGCGGGAGAGATTGCAGATACGCAGTATTTT. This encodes CSAMLAGEIADTQYF.

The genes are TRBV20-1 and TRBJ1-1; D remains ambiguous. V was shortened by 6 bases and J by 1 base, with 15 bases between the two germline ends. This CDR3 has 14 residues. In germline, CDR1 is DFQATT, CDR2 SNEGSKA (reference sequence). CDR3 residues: CSAPAAGWNTEAFF. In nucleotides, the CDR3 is TGCAGTGCCCCCGCCGCGGGATGGAACACTGAAGCTTTCTTT.

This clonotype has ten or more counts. CDR3 DNA sequence: TGCAGCGTTCGGGACAACCACAATCAGCCCCAGCATTTT. Translation: CSVRDNHNQPQHF. This chain links TRBV29-1 with TRBJ1-5; D is perhaps TRBD1 (6 bases). Germline V lookup: CDR1 SQVTM, CDR2 ANQGSEA. V was trimmed by 5 bases and J by 3 bases, leaving 11 bases between them. The CDR3 totals 13 residues.

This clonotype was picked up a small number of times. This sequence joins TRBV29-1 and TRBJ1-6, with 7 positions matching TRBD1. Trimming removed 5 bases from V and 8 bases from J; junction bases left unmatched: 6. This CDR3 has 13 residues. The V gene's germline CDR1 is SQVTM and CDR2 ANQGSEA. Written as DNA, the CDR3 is TGCAGCGTTCTTATAACAGGGGATTCACCCCTCCACTTT. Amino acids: CSVLITGDSPLHF.

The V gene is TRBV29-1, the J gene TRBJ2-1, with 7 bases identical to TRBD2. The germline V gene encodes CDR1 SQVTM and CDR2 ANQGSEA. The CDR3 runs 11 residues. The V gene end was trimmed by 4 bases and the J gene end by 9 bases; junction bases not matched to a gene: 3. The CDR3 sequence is CSVASGTEQFF. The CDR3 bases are TGCAGCGTTGCCAGCGGGACTGAGCAGTTCTTC.

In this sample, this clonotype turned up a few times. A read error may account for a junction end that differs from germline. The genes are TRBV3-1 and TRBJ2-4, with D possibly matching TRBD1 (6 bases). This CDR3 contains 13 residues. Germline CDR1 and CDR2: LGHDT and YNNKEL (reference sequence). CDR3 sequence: CASSQSPRGQLHF. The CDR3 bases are TGTGCCAGCAGCCAAAGCCCAAGGGGACAACTCCACTTC.

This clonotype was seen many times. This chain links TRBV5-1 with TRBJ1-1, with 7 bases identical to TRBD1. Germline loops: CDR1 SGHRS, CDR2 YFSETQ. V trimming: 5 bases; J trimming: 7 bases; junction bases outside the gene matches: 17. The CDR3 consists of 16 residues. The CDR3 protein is CASRTGTDNPEREAFF. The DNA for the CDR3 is TGCGCCAGCAGAACCGGGACAGACAACCCTGAGCGTGAAGCTTTCTTT.

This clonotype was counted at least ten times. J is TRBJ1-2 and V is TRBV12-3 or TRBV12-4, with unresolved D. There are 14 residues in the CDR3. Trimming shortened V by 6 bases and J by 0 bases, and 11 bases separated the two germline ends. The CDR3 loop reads CASRLRTANYGYTF. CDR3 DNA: TGTGCCAGCAGACTTAGGACCGCTAACTATGGCTACACCTTC.

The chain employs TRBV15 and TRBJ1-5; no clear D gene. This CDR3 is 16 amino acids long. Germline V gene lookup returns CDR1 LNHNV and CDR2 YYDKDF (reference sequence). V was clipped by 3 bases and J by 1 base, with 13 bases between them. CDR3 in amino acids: CATSSPQENSNQPQHF. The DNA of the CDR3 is TGTGCCACCAGCAGCCCCCAGGAGAACAGCAATCAGCCCCAGCATTTT.

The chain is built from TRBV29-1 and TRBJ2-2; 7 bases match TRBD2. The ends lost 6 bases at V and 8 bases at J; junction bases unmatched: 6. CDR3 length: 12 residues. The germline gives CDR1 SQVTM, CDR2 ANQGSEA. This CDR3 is CSVTGRKGELFF. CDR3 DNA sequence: TGCAGCGTGACCGGGAGGAAAGGGGAGCTGTTTTTT.

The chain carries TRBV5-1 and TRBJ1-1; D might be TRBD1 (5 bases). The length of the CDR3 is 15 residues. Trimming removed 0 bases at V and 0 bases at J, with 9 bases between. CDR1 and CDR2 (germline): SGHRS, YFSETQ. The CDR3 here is CASSLETGLNTEAFF. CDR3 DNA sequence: TGCGCCAGCAGCTTGGAAACAGGTCTGAACACTGAAGCTTTCTTT.

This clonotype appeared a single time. CDR3 DNA sequence: TGTGCCAGCACTATGGAGGTACAGACCGGGGAGCTGTTTTTT. Encoded protein: CASTMEVQTGELFF. The V call is TRBV6-1, the J call TRBJ2-2, with a weak D call TRBD2 (5 bases). CDR1 and CDR2 (germline): MNHNS, SASEGT. V lost 7 bases, J lost 5 bases, and 14 bases lay in between. The CDR3 is 14 amino acids.

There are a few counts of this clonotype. CDR3 sequence (DNA): TGTGCCAGCAGCCTCCGACGGGCTAATGAAAAACTGTTTTTT. Encoded protein: CASSLRRANEKLFF. The V and J genes are TRBV7-6 and TRBJ1-4, with no clear D. The CDR3 is 14 residues long. Trimming removed 5 bases from V and 3 bases from J, with 10 bases in between. Germline CDR1 SGHVS, CDR2 FNYEAQ.

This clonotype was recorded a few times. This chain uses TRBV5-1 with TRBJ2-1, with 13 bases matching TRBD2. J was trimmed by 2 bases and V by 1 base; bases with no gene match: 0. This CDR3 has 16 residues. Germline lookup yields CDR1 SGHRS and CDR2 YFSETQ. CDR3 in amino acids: CASSLTSGRAYNEQFF. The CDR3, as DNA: TGCGCCAGCAGCTTGACTAGCGGGAGGGCCTACAATGAGCAGTTCTTC.